Below are 5 T cell receptor beta chains sequenced from a single sample in a study of blood T cell repertoires in COVID-19. The data were produced by immunoSEQ multiplex PCR, yet TCRdb's version contains in-frame clones alone and is incomplete. Of over 250,000 clones listed, around three quarters are singletons. The sample consisted of peripheral blood. The receptors were gathered from a woman aged 80 or over with acute or convalescent COVID-19.

V is TRBV7-9 and J is TRBJ2-3; D ambiguous. The germline V gene has CDR1 SEHNR and CDR2 FQNEAQ (reference sequence). The V gene lost 6 bases and the J gene lost 5 bases, with 15 bases spanning the gap. The CDR3 sequence is 14 residues long. The CDR3 region is CASSLQSVGDTQYF. In DNA form, the CDR3 reads TGTGCCAGCAGTCTACAGAGTGTAGGAGATACGCAGTATTTT.

V gene TRBV4-3 combines with J gene TRBJ2-2, with 12 bases aligning to TRBD2. V shed 0 bases, J shed 6 bases, and the junction held 5 bases outside the gene matches. This CDR3 is 17 amino acids long. CDR1 is LGHNA and CDR2 is YSLEER in the germline V gene. The CDR3 protein is CASSQDPSGGASGELFF. The CDR3 DNA reads as TGCGCCAGCAGCCAAGATCCTAGCGGGGGGGCCTCCGGGGAGCTGTTTTTT.

This clone was seen ten or more times. The chain is built from TRBV18 and TRBJ1-1; tentatively, D is TRBD1 (5 bases). The CDR3 has 13 residues. The V gene lost 8 bases and the J gene lost 0 bases, with 10 bases spanning the gap. CDR1 is KGHSH, CDR2 LQKENI, per germline. CDR3 nucleotides: TGTGCCAGCAGAGGGGACTTGAACACTGAAGCTTTCTTT. Encoded protein: CASRGDLNTEAFF.

This clone was observed a handful of times. This chain joins TRBV3-1 (or the pseudogene TRBV3-2) and TRBJ2-2, with 7 bases identical to TRBD2. CDR3 length: 15 residues. Germline trimming cut 1 base from V and 4 bases from J; bases unmatched to any gene: 3. Germline assignment: CDR1 LGHDT and CDR2 YNNKEL (reference sequence). CDR3 amino acids: CASSQGGGVTGELFF. CDR3 DNA: TGTGCCAGCAGCCAAGGGGGAGGGGTCACCGGGGAGCTGTTTTTT.

The gene calls are TRBV4-1 and TRBJ1-2, with a weak D call TRBD1 (5 bases). CDR3 length equals 15 residues. Trimming took 5 bases from V and 7 from J, leaving 20 bases between them. The germline gives CDR1 MGHRA, CDR2 YSYEKL. CDR3 region: CASSGPGRGMTGYTF. DNA of the CDR3: TGCGCCAGCAGCGGCCCAGGGAGGGGAATGACTGGCTACACCTTC.